A selection of T cell receptor beta chains follows, all from one sample in a study of blood T cell repertoires in COVID-19. Produced via immunoSEQ multiplex PCR; TCRdb's table is partial and in-frame only. The top ten hold roughly 18% of the sample, which has some 220,000 clones, 80% to 90% seen once. Sequences were obtained from peripheral blood. The receptors originated from an elderly woman with active or convalescent COVID-19. Each CDR3 is given with its conserved first and last residue. The D gene is left open where the match is weak. For some rows the clone size is stated as once, few or many, or as a class when expanded; others skip it.

TRBJ2-5,TRBV19,TRBD2,once,CASSPRGASGGQETQYF,TGTGCCAGTAGTCCCAGAGGGGCTAGCGGGGGACAAGAGACCCAGTACTTC
TRBJ1-5,TRBV6-5,TRBD1,NA,CASSQRTGGQPQHF,TGTGCCAGCAGTCAGCGGACAGGTGGGCAGCCCCAGCATTTT
TRBJ2-1,TRBV5-4,NA,NA,CASSLRWSSYNEQFF,TGTGCCAGCAGCTTGAGGTGGAGCTCCTACAATGAGCAGTTCTTC
TRBJ2-7,TRBV20-1,TRBD2,NA,CSASLGGGHRREQYF,TGCAGTGCTAGTTTGGGGGGGGGTCACCGGCGCGAGCAGTACTTC
TRBJ2-5,TRBV19,TRBD2,NA,CASTVTAGGRQETQYF,TGTGCCAGTACAGTGACGGCGGGGGGACGCCAAGAGACCCAGTACTTC
TRBJ1-2,TRBV18,TRBD1,NA,CASSPGQGGSYGYTF,TGTGCCAGCTCACCGGGACAGGGAGGGAGCTATGGCTACACCTTC
TRBJ2-7,TRBV7-2,TRBD2,NA,CASSLGREVFYEQYF,TGTGCCAGCAGCTTAGGGCGGGAGGTTTTCTACGAGCAGTACTTC
TRBJ2-1,TRBV28,TRBD2,NA,CASSLEGGGRREQFF,TGTGCCAGCAGTTTGGAGGGCGGGGGGCGGCGTGAGCAGTTCTTC
TRBJ2-3,TRBV19,NA,NA,CASTSPGRGLADTQYF,TGTGCCAGTACTTCTCCCGGGAGGGGGCTGGCAGATACGCAGTATTTT
TRBJ2-3,TRBV11-3,TRBD2,NA,CASSLGIGLAGGSYGDTQYF,TGTGCCAGCAGCTTAGGAATCGGACTAGCGGGGGGCTCCTACGGAGATACGCAGTATTTT
TRBJ2-5,TRBV11-3,TRBD1,NA,CASSPAGGVETQYF,TGTGCCAGCAGCCCTGCAGGGGGCGTAGAGACCCAGTACTTC
TRBJ2-7,TRBV5-6,NA,NA,CASSFRGTGTYEQYF,TGTGCCAGCAGCTTTCGTGGAACAGGGACCTACGAGCAGTACTTC
TRBJ1-2,TRBV19,NA,NA,CASSQDSYGYTF,TGTGCCAGTTCACAGGATAGCTATGGCTACACCTTC
TRBJ2-5,TRBV15,NA,NA,CATSRDTSETQYF,TGTGCCACCAGCAGAGATACTTCGGAGACCCAGTACTTC